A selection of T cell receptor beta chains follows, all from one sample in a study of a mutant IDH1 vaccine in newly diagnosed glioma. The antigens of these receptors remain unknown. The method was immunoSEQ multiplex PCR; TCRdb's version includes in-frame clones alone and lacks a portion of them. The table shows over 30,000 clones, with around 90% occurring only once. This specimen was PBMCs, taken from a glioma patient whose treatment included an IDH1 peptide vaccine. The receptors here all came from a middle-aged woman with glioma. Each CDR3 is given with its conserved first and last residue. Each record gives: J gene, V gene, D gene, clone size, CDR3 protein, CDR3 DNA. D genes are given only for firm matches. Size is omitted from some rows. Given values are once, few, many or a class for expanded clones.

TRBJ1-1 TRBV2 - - CASRMTENTEAFF TGTGCCAGCAGAATGACCGAGAACACTGAAGCTTTCTTT
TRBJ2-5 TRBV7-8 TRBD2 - CASSLTSGSRSQYF TGTGCCAGCAGCTTGACTAGCGGGAGTCGGTCCCAGTACTTC
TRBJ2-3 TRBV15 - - CATSREGRINTDTQYF TGTGCCACCAGCAGAGAGGGCCGGATTAACACAGATACGCAGTATTTT
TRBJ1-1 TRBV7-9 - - CASSFFRDYEAFF TGTGCCAGCAGCTTTTTTCGGGATTATGAAGCTTTCTTT
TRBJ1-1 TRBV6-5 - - CASSYSTGQEAFF TGTGCCAGCAGTTACTCCACAGGGCAAGAAGCTTTCTTT
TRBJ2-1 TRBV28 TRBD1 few CASSPGTGLYNEQFF TGTGCCAGCAGTCCCGGGACAGGGCTATACAATGAGCAGTTCTTC
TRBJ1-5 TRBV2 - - CASRKDRYSNQPQHF TGTGCCAGCAGGAAGGACAGATATAGCAATCAGCCCCAGCATTTT
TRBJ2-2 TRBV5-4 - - CASSARLEGTGELFF TGTGCCAGCAGCGCCAGACTAGAGGGCACCGGGGAGCTGTTTTTT
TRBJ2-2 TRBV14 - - CASSRGTGPNGGTGELFF TGTGCCAGCAGCCGTGGGACGGGGCCGAACGGTGGCACCGGGGAGCTGTTTTTT
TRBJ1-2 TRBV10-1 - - CASSEQGRYGYTF TGCGCCAGCAGTGAGCAGGGGCGGTATGGCTACACCTTC
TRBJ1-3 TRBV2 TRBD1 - CASSVTDRGGNTIYF TGTGCCAGCAGTGTCACAGACAGGGGTGGAAACACCATATATTTT
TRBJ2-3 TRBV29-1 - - CSVEDRWAGQYF TGCAGCGTTGAAGATCGATGGGCCGGACAGTATTTT
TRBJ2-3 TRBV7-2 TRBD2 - CASSLDKRGGTDTQYF TGTGCCAGCAGCTTAGATAAGCGGGGGGGCACAGATACGCAGTATTTT
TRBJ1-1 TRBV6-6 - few CASSYSTREGAFF TGTGCCAGCAGTTACTCGACCAGGGAGGGGGCTTTCTTT
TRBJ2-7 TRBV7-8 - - CASSLVGDRDEQYF TGTGCCAGCAGCTTAGTCGGGGATCGGGACGAGCAGTACTTC
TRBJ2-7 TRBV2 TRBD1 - CASRQGADPFYEQYF TGTGCCAGCAGACAGGGGGCCGACCCATTCTACGAGCAGTACTTC
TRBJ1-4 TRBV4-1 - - CASSQQGNINEKLFF TGCGCCAGCAGTCAGCAAGGGAACATTAATGAAAAACTGTTTTTT
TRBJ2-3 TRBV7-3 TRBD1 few CASSPDRGSQYF TGTGCCAGCAGCCCGGACAGGGGTTCGCAGTATTTT
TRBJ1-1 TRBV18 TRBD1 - CASSPRGQHTEAFF TGTGCCAGCTCACCAAGGGGACAGCACACTGAAGCTTTCTTT
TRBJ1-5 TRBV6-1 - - CASSEVGGGQPQHF TGTGCCAGCAGTGAGGTCGGGGGAGGTCAGCCCCAGCATTTT